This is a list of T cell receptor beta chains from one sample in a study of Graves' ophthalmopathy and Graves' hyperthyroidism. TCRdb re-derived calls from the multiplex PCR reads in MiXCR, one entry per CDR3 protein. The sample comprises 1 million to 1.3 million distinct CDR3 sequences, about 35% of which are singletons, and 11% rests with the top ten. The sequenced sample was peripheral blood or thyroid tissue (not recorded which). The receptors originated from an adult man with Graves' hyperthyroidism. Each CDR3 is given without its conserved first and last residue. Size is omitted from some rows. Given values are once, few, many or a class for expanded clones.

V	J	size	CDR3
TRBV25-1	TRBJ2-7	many	ASSDPRGHKAPYEQY
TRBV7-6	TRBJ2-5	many	ASSGWEAQETQY
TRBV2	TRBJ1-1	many	ASSDRDFRTEAF
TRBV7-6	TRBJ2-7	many	ASSPSQFVGYEQY
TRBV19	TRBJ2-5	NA	ASTITGQGAETQY
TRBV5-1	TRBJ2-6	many	ASSLGTSVPSGANVLT
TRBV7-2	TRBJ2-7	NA	ASSPGQVFSYEQY
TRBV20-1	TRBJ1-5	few	SVSGQGGVQPQH
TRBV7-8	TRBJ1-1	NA	ASSTREGENTEAF
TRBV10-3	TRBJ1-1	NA	AISDMTENTEAF
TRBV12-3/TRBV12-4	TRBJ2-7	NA	ASSLQGPTSRASYEQY
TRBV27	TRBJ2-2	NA	ASRLGLYTGELF
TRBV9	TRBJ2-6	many	ASSDRVGVVSGANVLT
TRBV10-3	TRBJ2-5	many	AITPGQGAQETQY
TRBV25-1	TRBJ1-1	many	ASGGTEAF
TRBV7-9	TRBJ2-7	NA	ASSPQTGGSYEQY
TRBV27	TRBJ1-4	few	ASSYLATGANEKLF